Sequencing of this TCR beta chain was carried out in a study of identifying expanded T cells in peripheral blood. The V end was cut by 2 bases, the J end by 6 bases, with 14 bases between. In germline, CDR1 is SQVTM, CDR2 ANQGSEA. This CDR3 spans 14 amino acids. Data came from immunoSEQ multiplex PCR; TCRdb stores just in-frame clones and leaves some out. Of more than 90,000 clones listed, around 90% are singletons. During the collection period, no donor immune events like infections were recorded. Whole-study findings and limits: Variance in clone template counts between approximately two-week samples significantly increased with total template count across all healthy donors. Approximately 1.1 clones differed between technical replicates, versus approximately 17 and 20 over time.

In this sample, this clone turned up a few times. What it recognizes is unknown. The TCR comes from a person aged 18 to 69 in good health. This chain connects TRBV29-1 to TRBJ2-4, with D possibly TRBD2 on 6 matching bases. The sequenced sample consisted of blood. The CDR3 protein is CSVEFPGLTNIQYF. The CDR3 DNA sequence: TGCAGCGTTGAATTTCCGGGACTTACAAACATTCAGTACTTC.